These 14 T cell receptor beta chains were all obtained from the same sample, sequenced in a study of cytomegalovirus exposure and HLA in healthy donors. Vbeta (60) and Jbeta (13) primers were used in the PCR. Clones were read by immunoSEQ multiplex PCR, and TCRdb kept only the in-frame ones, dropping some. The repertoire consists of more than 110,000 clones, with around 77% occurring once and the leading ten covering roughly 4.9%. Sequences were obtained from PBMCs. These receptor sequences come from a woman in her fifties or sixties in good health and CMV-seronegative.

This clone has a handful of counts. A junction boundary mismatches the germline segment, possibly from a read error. The CDR3 coding sequence is TGTGCTAGCAGCACACAGGTTGGAAACACCATATATTTT. Translation: CASSTQVGNTIYF. V and J are TRBV7-7 and TRBJ1-3; D is perhaps TRBD1 (5 bases). CDR1 is SSHAT and CDR2 is FNYEAQ in the germline V gene (reference sequence). The length of the CDR3 is 13 residues. Based on the CDR3 plus reference TRBV7-7 and TRBJ1-3, the full variable domain is GAGVSQSPRYKVTKRGQDVTLRCDPISSHATLYWYQQALGQGPEFLTYFNYEAQPDKSGLPSDRFSAERPEGSISTLTIQRTEQRDSAMYRCASSTQVGNTIYFGEGSWLTVV.

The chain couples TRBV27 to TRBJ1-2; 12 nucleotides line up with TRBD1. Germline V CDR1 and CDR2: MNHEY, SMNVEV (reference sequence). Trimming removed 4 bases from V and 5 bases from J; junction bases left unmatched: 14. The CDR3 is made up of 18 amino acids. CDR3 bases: TGTGCCAGCAGTTCCTCAAGCCGGGACAGGGGGCTAGGTTATGGCTACACCTTC. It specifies CASSSSSRDRGLGYGYTF.

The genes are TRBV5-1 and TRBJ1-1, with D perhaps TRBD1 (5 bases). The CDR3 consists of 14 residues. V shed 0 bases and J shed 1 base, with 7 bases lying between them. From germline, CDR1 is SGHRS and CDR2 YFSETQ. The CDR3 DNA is TGCGCCAGCAGCTTGGCCAGGGAGAACACTGAAGCTTTCTTT. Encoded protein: CASSLARENTEAFF.

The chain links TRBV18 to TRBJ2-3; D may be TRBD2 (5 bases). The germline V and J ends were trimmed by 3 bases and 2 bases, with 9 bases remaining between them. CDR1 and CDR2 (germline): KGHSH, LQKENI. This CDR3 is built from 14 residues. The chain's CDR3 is CASSPWGDTDTQYF. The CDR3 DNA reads TGTGCCAGCTCACCTTGGGGAGACACAGATACGCAGTATTTT.

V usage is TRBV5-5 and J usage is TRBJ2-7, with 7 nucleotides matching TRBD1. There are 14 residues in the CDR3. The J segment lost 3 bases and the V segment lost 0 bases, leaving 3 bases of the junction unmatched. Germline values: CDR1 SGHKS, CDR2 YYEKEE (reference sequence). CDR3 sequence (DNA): TGTGCCAGCAGCTTGGGACAGGGCTTCTACGAGCAGTACTTC. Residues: CASSLGQGFYEQYF.

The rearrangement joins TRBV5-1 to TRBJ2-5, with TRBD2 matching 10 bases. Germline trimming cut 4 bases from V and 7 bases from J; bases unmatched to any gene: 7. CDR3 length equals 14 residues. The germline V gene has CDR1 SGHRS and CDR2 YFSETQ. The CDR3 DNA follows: TGCGCCAGCAGCAGGACTAGCGGACATGCGACCCAGTACTTC. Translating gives CASSRTSGHATQYF.

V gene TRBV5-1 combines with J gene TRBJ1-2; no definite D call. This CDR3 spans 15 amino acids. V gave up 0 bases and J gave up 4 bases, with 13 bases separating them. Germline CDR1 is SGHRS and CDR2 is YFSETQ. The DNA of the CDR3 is TGCGCCAGCAGCTTGGACGGGGAGGATCGCTATGGCTACACCTTC. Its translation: CASSLDGEDRYGYTF.

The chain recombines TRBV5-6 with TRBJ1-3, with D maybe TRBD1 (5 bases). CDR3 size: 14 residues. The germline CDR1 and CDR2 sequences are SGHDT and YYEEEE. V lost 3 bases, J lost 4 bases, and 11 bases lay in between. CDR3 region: CASSSQGSGNTIYF. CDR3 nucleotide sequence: TGTGCCAGCAGCTCTCAGGGCTCCGGAAACACCATATATTTT.

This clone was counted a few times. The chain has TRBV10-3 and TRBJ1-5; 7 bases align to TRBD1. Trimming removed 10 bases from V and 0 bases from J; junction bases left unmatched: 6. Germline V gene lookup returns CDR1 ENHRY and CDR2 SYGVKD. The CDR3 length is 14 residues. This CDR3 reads CASGDRDSNQPQHF. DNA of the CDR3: TGTGCCAGCGGCGACAGGGATAGCAATCAGCCCCAGCATTTT.

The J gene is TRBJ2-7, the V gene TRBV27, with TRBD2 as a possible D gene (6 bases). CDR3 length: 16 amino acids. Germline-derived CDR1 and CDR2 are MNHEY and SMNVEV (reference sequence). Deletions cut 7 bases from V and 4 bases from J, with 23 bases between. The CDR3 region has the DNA TGTGCCAGCAAGGATCGGGGTAGCGGAAGTCTTTACGAGCAGTACTTC. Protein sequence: CASKDRGSGSLYEQYF.

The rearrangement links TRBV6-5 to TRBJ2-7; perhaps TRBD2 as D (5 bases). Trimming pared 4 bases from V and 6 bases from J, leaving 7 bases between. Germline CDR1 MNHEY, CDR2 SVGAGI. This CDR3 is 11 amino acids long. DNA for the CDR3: TGTGCCAGCAGTTTAGGACTCGAGCAGTACTTC. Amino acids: CASSLGLEQYF.

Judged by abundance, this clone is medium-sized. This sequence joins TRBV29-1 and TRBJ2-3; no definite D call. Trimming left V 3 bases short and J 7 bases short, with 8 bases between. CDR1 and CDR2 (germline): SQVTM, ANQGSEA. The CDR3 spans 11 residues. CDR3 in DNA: TGCAGCGTTGAGGTCAGGCATACGCAGTATTTT. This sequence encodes CSVEVRHTQYF.

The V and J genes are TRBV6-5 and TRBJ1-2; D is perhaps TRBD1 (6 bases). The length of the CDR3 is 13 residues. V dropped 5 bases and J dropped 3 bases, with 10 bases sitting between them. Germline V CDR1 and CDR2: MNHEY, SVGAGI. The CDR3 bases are TGTGCCAGCAGTGTAGGGGGGGACTATGGCTACACCTTC. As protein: CASSVGGDYGYTF.

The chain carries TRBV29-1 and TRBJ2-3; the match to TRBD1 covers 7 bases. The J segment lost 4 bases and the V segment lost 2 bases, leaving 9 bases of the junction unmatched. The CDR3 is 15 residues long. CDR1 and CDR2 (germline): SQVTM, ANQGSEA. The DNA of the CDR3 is TGCAGCGTTGAAACCGCAGGGGGTCGAGCAGATACGCAGTATTTT. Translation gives CSVETAGGRADTQYF.